This T cell receptor (beta chain) originates from a study of shared clonotypes between healthy human individuals. Broader study findings: Non-shared clonotypes were found to have lower generation probabilities than the clonotypes that were shared by all four of the sorted-subset donors. Naive subsets generally had larger estimated richness than memory subsets. Sample collection involved blood only; tissue repertoires are likely different.

About this clone: Antigen unknown.

Assay runs were performed at deep level. Assay used: immunoSEQ multiplex PCR; TCRdb lists only in-frame clones, some missing. The table lists nearly 600,000 clones, over 95% of them singletons. CD8 cells classed as naive were CD45RO-negative and positively selected for CCR7, excluding terminally differentiated effector memory CD45RA+ cells. This CDR3 contains 18 residues. CDR1 MGHRA and CDR2 YSYEKL come from the germline V gene. Between the trimmed V and J ends, which lost 1 base and 6 bases, there was a span of 23 bases. Source material: naive CD8+ T cells sorted from blood. The gene calls are TRBV4-1 and TRBJ2-3; the D call may be TRBD1 or TRBD2 (7 bases each). The sequence was obtained from a woman in her thirties in good health. CDR3 loop: CASSQALRPNRGGDTQYF. CDR3 nucleotides: TGCGCCAGCAGCCAAGCGCTTCGCCCTAACAGGGGAGGGGATACGCAGTATTTT.